This record concerns one TCR beta chain sequence. The clone's antigen remains unknown. No conserved phenylalanine or tryptophan ends this CDR3, so it is likely a read error. Donors were approximately 42 systemically healthy Caucasian individuals from Russia aged 6 to 90 years. Each donor gave 8 to 10 milliliters of peripheral blood, drawn into EDTA-treated Vacutainer tubes. Ficoll-Paque density-gradient centrifugation was used to isolate PBMCs, with at least 6.5 million per sample. Trizol reagent was used to extract total RNA from the PBMCs, yielding at least 5 micrograms per sample. For every donor, flow cytometry on a PBMC aliquot measured the percentage of naive CD45RAhigh/CD27high T cells. This specimen belongs to a study of blood T cells in healthy people across ages (dated by TCRdb to the mid-2010s). Study-wide context: Template switching captured roughly one uniquely barcoded TCR beta cDNA molecule per two T cells in model experiments. The study measured age-related changes in TCR beta repertoire diversity using deep sequencing normalized with unique cDNA molecular identifiers. The donors were divided into four age groups: young (average 16 years), middle-aged (approximately 42), aged (about 60) and long-lived (roughly 88). To avoid experimental bias, donors of different ages were randomly spread across the sequencing lanes. For two donors (one aged 18 to 29 and one aged 80 or older), the study analyzed two additional independent replicas of 1 million unique cDNA reads from the same blood draw.

Per the germline V gene, SGHAT is the CDR1 and FQNNGV is the CDR2. The CDR3 totals 12 residues, both ends included. The DNA shown is the 36-base CDR3, in frame from base 1. At the junction V is shortened by 2 bases and J by 4 bases, with 4 bases in between. Libraries came from 5' RACE. The reads were generated on an Illumina HiSeq 2500. The second PCR ran for about 6 to 11 cycles and used a J-beta primer mix along with a sample-barcoded 5' primer. A unique molecular identifier was introduced onto each TCR beta cDNA molecule by a template-switch 5' adaptor carrying 12 random nucleotides. At least 3 million CDR3-containing paired-end reads were obtained from each sample. The Mint cDNA synthesis kit, primed by a TRBC-specific oligonucleotide, was used to synthesize first-strand cDNA from all RNA. Following uracil-DNA glycosylase treatment, all cDNA underwent a first 18-cycle PCR with the universal primers M1SS and BC2_uni_R. The authors' pipeline ran thus. Each sample was normalized by randomly selecting 1 million high-quality reads, each carrying a distinct molecular identifier. Reads sharing molecular identifiers were discarded rather than binned into consensus sequences. MiTCR, run with a Q25 quality threshold and the strictest error-elimination algorithm, handled CDR3 identification, clonotype clustering and error correction. A nonparametric unseen species model with Euler transformation was used to estimate a lower bound on total TCR beta diversity. TCRdb reanalyzed the raw reads on its own, using fastp at Q25 for trimming and MiXCR for clone calling, and kept in-frame beta chains. Entries that share a CDR3 protein sequence are merged under the most common genes and DNA. The V and J calls come from TCRdb's annotation, not from the publication. Within this sample are about 1.4 million distinct CDR3 sequences, with 59% of them counted one time only. The ten largest clones add up to more than 6% of the sample.

Study-level results and caveats: Estimates of total diversity based on one million sequenced T cells were regarded as lower bounds and as underestimates. The long-lived group showed more naive CD4+ T cells, fewer expanded clones and increased TCR diversity than the aged group, suggesting age selection. The percentage of naive T cells measured by flow cytometry correlated strongly with observed TCR beta diversity. Because profiling used bulk unsorted PBMCs, naive and antigen-experienced compartments could not be compared conclusively. The CMV infection status of donors was not known, potentially confounding age-related changes in expanded clonotypes. Observed TCR beta diversity per million T cells fell roughly linearly with age, and a significant reduction was already apparent by age about 36.

Recombination connected TRBV11-2 to TRBJ2-3; no D segment can be confidently identified. This clonotype originated in a young man in good health. Sequenced input: blood. The nucleotide sequence is given as TGTGCCAGCAGCTTAAACGCAGATACGCAGTATCTT. Its coded protein is CASSLNADTQYL.